This T cell receptor (beta chain) originates from a study of blood T cell repertoires in COVID-19. Study overall: Samples representing acute and convalescent COVID-19 were sourced from the United States, Italy and Spain. Nucleic acid was either cDNA or gDNA, and it came from T cells, B-cell-depleted T cells, or PBMCs.

In the original processing: Cell counts per sample came from amplifying reference gene primers. Only in-frame clones appear in the TCRdb table, and some are missing; sequencing was by immunoSEQ multiplex PCR. V and J calls plus clone size are reproduced from that table; the DNA served to infer D and trimming. The data contain over 150,000 clones, around 83% of them singletons. Trimming removed 0 bases at V and 1 base at J, with 10 bases between. The CDR3 has 16 residues. The germline V gene has CDR1 WSHSY and CDR2 SAAADI. The chain combines TRBV10-2 with TRBJ1-5, with no clear D. This clonotype originated in a woman aged 55-70 years with acute or convalescent COVID-19. Specimen: peripheral blood. CDR3 coding DNA: TGCGCCAGCAGTGAGTCAAGGAGTTTGAGCAATCAGCCCCAGCATTTT. Its translation is CASSESRSLSNQPQHF.